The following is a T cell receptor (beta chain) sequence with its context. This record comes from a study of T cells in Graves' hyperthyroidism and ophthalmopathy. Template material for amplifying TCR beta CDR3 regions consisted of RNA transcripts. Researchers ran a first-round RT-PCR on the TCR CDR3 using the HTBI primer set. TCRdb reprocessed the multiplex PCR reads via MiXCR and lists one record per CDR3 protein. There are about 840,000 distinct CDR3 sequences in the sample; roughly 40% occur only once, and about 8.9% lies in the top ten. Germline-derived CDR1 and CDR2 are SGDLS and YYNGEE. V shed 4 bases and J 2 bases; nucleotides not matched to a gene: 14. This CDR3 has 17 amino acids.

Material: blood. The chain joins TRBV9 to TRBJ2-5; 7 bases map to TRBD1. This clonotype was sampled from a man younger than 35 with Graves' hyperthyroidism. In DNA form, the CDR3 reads TGTGCCAGCAGCACCGAGGTCAGGGGGATCGTACAAGAGACCCAGTACTTC. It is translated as CASSTEVRGIVQETQYF.